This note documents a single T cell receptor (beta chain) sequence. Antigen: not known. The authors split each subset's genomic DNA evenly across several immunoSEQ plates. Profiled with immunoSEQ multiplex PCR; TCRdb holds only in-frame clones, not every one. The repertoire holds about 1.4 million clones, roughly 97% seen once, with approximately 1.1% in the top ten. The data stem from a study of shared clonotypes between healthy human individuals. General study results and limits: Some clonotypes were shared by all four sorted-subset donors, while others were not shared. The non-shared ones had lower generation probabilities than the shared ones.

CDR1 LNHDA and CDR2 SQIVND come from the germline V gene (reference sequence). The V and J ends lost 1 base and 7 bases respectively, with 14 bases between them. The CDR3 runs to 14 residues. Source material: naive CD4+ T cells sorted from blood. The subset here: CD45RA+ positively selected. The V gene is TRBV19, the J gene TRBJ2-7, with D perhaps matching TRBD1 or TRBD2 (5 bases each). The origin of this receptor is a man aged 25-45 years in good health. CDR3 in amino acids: CASSIVLGTDEQYF. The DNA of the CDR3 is TGTGCCAGTAGTATAGTTCTGGGGACGGATGAGCAGTACTTC.